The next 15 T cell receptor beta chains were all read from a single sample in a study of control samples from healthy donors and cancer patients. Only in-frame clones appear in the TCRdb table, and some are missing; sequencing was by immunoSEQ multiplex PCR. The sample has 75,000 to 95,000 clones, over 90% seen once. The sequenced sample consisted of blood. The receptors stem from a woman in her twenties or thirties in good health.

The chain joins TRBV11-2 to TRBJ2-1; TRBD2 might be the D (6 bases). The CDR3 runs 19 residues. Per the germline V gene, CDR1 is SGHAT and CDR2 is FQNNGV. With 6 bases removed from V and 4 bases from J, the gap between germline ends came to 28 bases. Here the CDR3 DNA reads TGTGCCAGCAGAATGGGACTTATGAGTCCCAATTACCTATACAATGAGCAGTTCTTC. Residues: CASRMGLMSPNYLYNEQFF.

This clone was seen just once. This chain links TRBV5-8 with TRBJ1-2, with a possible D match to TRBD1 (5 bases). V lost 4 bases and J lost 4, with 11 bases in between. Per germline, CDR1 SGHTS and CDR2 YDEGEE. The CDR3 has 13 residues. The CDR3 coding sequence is TGTGCCAGCAGCCCGACAGAGCGCTATGGCTACACCTTC. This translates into CASSPTERYGYTF.

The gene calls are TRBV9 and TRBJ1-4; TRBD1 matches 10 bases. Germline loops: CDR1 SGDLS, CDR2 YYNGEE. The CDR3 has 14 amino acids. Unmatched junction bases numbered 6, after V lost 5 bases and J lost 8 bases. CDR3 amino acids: CASSKDRGQEKLFF. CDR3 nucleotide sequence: TGTGCCAGCAGTAAAGACAGGGGGCAAGAAAAACTGTTTTTT.

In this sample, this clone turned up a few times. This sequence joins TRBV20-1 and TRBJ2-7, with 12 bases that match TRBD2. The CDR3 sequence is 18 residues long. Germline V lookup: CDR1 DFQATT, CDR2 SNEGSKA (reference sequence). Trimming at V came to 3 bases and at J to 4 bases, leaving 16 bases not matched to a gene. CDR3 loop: CSASRSARLAGDPYEQYF. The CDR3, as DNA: TGCAGTGCTAGTAGGAGTGCAAGACTAGCGGGGGACCCATACGAGCAGTACTTC.

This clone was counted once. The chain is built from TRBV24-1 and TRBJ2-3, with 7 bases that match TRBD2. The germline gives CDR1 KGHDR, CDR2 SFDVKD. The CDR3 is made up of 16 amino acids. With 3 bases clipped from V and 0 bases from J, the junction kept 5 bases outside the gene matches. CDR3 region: CATSDTRTSSTDTQYF. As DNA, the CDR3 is TGTGCCACCAGTGATACTCGGACTAGTAGCACAGATACGCAGTATTTT.

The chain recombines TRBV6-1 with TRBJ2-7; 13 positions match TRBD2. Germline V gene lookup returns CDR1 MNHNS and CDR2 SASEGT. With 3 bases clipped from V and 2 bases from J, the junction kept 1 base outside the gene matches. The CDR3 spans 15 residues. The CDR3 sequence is CASSDGLAGAYEQYF. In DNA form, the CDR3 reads TGTGCCAGCAGTGACGGACTAGCGGGAGCCTACGAGCAGTACTTC.

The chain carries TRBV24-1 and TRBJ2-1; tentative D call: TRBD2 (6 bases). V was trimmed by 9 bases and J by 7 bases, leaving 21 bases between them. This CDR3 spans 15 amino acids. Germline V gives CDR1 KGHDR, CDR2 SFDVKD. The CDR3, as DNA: TGTGCCACCTCAACCGGGAGATTAGGAGAAAATGAGCAGTTCTTC. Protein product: CATSTGRLGENEQFF.

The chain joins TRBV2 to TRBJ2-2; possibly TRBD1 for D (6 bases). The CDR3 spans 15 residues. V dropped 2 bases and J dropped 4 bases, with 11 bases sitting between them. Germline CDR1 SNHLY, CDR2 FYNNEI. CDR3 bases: TGTGCCAGCAGTGAATACAGGGCTCCCACCGGGGAGCTGTTTTTT. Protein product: CASSEYRAPTGELFF. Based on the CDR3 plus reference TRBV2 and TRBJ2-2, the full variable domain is EPEVTQTPSHQVTQMGQEVILRCVPISNHLYFYWYRQILGQKVEFLVSFYNNEISEKSEIFDDQFSVERPDGSNFTLKIRSTKLEDSAMYFCASSEYRAPTGELFFGEGSRLTVL.

The CDR3 DNA is TGTGCCAGCAGCTTTGTGGCAGGAAACACTGAAGCTTTCTTT. Residues: CASSFVAGNTEAFF. J is TRBJ1-1 and V is TRBV7-2; D unclear. V dropped 3 bases and J dropped 2 bases, with 10 bases sitting between them. Germline V lookup: CDR1 SGHTA, CDR2 FQGNSA. The CDR3 totals 14 residues.

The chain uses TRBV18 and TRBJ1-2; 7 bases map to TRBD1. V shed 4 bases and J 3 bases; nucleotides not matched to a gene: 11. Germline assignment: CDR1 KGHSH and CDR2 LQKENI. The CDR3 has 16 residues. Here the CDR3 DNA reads TGTGCCAGCTCACGGAGCACCGGGACAGAAGACTATGGCTACACCTTC. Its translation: CASSRSTGTEDYGYTF.

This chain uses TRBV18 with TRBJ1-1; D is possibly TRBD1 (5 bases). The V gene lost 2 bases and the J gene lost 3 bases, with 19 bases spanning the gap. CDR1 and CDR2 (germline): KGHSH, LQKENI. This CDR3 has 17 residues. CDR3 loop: CASSPTGDSLGDTEAFF. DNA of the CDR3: TGTGCCAGCTCACCAACGGGGGACTCCCTGGGGGACACTGAAGCTTTCTTT.

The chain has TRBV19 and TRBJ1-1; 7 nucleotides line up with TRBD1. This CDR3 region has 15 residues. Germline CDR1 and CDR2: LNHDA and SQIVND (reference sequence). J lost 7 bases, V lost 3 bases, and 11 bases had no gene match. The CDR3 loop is CASSMAWQGVGEAFF. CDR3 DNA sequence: TGTGCCAGTAGTATGGCATGGCAGGGGGTTGGTGAAGCTTTCTTT. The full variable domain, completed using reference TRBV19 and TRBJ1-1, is DGGITQSPKYLFRKEGQNVTLSCEQNLNHDAMYWYRQDPGQGLRLIYYSQIVNDFQKGDIAEGYSVSREKKESFPLTVTSAQKNPTAFYLCASSMAWQGVGEAFFGQGTRLTVV.

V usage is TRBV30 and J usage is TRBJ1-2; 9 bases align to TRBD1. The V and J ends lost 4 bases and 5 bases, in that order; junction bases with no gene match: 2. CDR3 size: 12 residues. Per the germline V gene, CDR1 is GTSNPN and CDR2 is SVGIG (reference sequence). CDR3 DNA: TGTGCCTGGATGGGGACAGGGTATGGCTACACCTTC. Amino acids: CAWMGTGYGYTF.

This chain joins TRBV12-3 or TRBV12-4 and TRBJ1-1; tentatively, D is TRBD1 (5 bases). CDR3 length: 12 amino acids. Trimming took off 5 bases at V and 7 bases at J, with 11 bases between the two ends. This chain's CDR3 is CASSRGRREAFF. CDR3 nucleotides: TGTGCCAGCAGTCGGGGCCGGCGTGAAGCTTTCTTT.

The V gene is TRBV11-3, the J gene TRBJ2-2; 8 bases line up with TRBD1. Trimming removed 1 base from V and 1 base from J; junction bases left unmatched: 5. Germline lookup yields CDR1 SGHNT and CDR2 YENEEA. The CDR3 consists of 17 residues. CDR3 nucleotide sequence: TGTGCCAGCAGCTTAGGGACAGGGTGGGGGAACACCGGGGAGCTGTTTTTT. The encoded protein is CASSLGTGWGNTGELFF.